The source of this T cell receptor (beta chain) is a study of T cell responses to AZD1222 COVID-19 vaccine (dated by TCRdb to about 2021). In terms of the full investigation: TCR sequencing covered roughly 230 trial participants: nearly 210 given two doses of AZD1222 and 26 given two doses of MenACWY control vaccine. Trial participants were enrolled by age into subgroups of 18-55, 56-69 and 70-plus years, and approximately 150, 30 and 60 TCR-sequenced participants, respectively, were included in these subgroups.

Regarding this clone: The antigen it recognizes is unknown. Base qualities are missing; no much larger clone stands one base away.

The time point label corresponds to: about 28 days (+/-7) after the second vaccine dose. AZD1222 recipients given second doses at about 4 weeks or at about 12 weeks were pooled, since spike-specific TCR depth and breadth were not found to differ between the two schedules. The vaccinee samples were drawn from two UK trials, COV001 and COV002, one of which was a single-blind randomized controlled phase 2/3 trial testing AZD1222 (ChAdOx1 nCoV-19) in healthy adults. Trial participant PBMC samples were collected at day 0 and day 28 after the second dose for TCRbeta chain sequencing. CDR1 and CDR2, per the germline V gene (reference sequence), are GTSNPN and SVGIG. There are 17 amino acids in the CDR3, from cysteine to phenylalanine inclusive. CDR3 DNA is the only sequence kept; it has 51 bases, read in frame from the first base. After removal of 2 bases from V and 0 bases from J, the junction retains 9 bases not matched to a gene.

Beyond this particular receptor, the publication reports: CD4 TCRs associated with the vaccine covered the entire spike protein, and the dominant responses were in regions 160-218 and 743-854. Conclusions about previously exposed vaccinees were limited because only 6 or 7 AZD1222 recipients were SARS-CoV-2 seropositive at baseline. After two AZD1222 doses, both the breadth and the depth of spike-specific TCRs were significantly higher than at day 0 and than in MenACWY recipients. Participants were mostly white British and included more females than males, and it was suggested by the authors that clonal diversity may have been underestimated. Epitopes outside the regions mutated in the B.1.351 and B.1.1.7 variants were reportedly recognized by nearly half of the unique spike-specific TCRs. No day 14 peak-response samples were available, so repertoires were characterized only after the peak T cell response. In the small 56-69-year group, the increase in depth fell short of significance, most likely because of low power.

The CDR3 regions of human TCRbeta chains were analyzed by immunosequencing. In the authors' own workflow: Repertoire TCRs were checked for matches against a reference library of SARS-CoV-2-specific TCRs that had been generated using the MIRA antigen-specificity platform. Breadth was defined as the fraction of unique TCRs that were SARS-CoV-2-associated. Depth was defined as the fraction of total T cells that were SARS-CoV-2-associated. Using the MIRA data, each spike-specific TCR was assigned both to the spike region to which the TCR was reactive and to a CD4 or CD8 class. Log10-transformed breadth and depth values were compared by one-way ANOVA with Sidak's multiple comparisons tests. Imported from immuneACCESS, the table was reduced by TCRdb to in-frame sequences with V and J called. These copies leave out some clones; in studies compared against another copy, an unresolved V gene accounts for under half, and the cause of the remainder is not known. V and J calls and clone size are copied from that table; D and trimming were computed from the DNA. Recorded for this sample are some 130,000 clones; approximately 95% of them occurred a single time. 6% to 7% of the sample is taken by the ten largest.

The sample was peripheral blood, taken 28 days after the second AZD1222 dose. The sequence came from an adult who received the AZD1222 COVID-19 vaccine. The chain links TRBV30 with TRBJ2-1, with 8 central nucleotides matching TRBD2. The nucleotide sequence is TGTGCCTGGAGTCAACGGGGGGGCCTTAGCTCCTACAATGAGCAGTTCTTC. Protein translation: CAWSQRGGLSSYNEQFF.